The clone carrying this T cell receptor beta chain has a handful of counts. Each CDR3 protein gets one entry after TCRdb re-called the RACE reads with MiXCR. This sample carries roughly 200,000 distinct CDR3 sequences, approximately 20% of them seen once, and the ten largest clones take roughly 6.7%. This sample stems from a study of human T cells and chemical hapten exposure. As for the study in general: All through the roughly 24-week study, the scalp of each patient received diphenylcyclopropenone doses weekly.

CDR3 length: 13 residues. J was trimmed by 2 bases and V by 6 bases; bases with no gene match: 3. The germline V gene encodes CDR1 DFQATT and CDR2 SNEGSKA (reference sequence). Indicated time point: patch test 1, 2 weeks after DPC sensitization. Specified treatment: therapeutic diphenylcyclopropenone sensitization with weekly scalp DPC. Whole blood that had not been fractionated was the source of extracted total RNA. The chain links TRBV20-1 to TRBJ1-5, with 8 positions matching TRBD1. The receptor comes from a woman between 50 and 59 years old with alopecia areata. Some clones in this sample may be carry-over from other donors' samples. Here the sequenced sample was whole blood, taken in connection with sensitization to the hapten diphenylcyclopropenone (DPC). CDR3 sequence (DNA): TGCAGTGCATCGACAGGGGGCAATCAGCCCCAGCATTTT. Its protein is CSASTGGNQPQHF.